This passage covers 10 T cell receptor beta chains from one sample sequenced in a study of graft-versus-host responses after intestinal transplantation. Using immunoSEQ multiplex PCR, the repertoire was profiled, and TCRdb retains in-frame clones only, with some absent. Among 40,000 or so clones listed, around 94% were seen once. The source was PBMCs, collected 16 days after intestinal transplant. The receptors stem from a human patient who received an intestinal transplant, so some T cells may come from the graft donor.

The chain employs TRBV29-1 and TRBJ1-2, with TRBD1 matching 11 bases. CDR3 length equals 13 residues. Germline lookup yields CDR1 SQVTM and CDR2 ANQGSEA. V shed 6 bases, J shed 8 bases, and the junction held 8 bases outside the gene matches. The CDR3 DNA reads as TGCAGCGTACCCGGGACAGGGGGAGGAGGCTACACCTTC. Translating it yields CSVPGTGGGGYTF.

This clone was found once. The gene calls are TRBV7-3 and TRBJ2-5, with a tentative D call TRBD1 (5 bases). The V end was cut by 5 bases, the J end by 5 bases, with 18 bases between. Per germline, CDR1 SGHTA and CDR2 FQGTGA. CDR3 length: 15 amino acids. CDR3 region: CASSPTLGAVETQYF. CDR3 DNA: TGTGCCAGCAGCCCCACCCTAGGGGCGGTGGAGACCCAGTACTTC.

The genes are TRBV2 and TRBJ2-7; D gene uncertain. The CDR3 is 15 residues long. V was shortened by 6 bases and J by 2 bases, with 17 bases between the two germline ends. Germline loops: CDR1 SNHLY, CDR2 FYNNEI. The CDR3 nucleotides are TGTGCCAGCAGCACACGGACGCCTACGGCCTACGAGCAGTACTTC. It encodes CASSTRTPTAYEQYF.

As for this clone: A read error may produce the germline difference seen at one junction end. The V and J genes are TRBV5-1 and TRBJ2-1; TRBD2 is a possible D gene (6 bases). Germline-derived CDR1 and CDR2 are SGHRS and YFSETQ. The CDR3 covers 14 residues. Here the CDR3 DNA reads TGTGCCAGCAGCTTCGGGGGCTCCTACAATGAGCAGTTCTTC. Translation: CASSFGGSYNEQFF. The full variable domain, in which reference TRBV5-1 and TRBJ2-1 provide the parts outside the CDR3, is KAGVTQTPRYLIKTRGQQVTLSCSPISGHRSVSWYQQTPGQGLQFLFEYFSETQRNKGNFPGRFSGRQFSNSRSEMNVSTLELGDSALYLCASSFGGSYNEQFFGPGTRLTVL.

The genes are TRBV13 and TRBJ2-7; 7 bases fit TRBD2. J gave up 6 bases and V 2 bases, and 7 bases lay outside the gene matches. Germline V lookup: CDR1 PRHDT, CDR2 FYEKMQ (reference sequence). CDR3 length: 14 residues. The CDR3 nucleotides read TGTGCCAGCAGCTTAAGGGGAGGGTCGGGCGAGCAGTACTTC. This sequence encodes CASSLRGGSGEQYF. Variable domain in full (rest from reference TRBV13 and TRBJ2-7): AAGVIQSPRHLIKEKRETATLKCYPIPRHDTVYWYQQGPGQDPQFLISFYEKMQSDKGSIPDRFSAQQFSDYHSELNMSSLELGDSALYFCASSLRGGSGEQYFGPGTRLTVT.

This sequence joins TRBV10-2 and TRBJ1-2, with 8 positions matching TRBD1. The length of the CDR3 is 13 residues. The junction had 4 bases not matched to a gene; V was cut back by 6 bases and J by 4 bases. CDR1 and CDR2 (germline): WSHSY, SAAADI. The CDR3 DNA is TGCGCCAGCAGGGATGACAGGGGCTATGGCTACACCTTC. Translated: CASRDDRGYGYTF.

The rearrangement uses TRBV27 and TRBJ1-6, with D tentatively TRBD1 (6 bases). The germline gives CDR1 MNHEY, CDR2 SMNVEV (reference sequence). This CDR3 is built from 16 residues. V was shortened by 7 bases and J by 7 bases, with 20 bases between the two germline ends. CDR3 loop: CASNPTGYGPNSPLHF. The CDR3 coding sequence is TGTGCCAGCAACCCAACAGGGTACGGGCCAAATTCACCCCTCCACTTT.

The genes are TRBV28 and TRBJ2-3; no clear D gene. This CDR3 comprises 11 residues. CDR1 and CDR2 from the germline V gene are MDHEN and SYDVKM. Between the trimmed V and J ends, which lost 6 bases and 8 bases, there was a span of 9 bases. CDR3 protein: CASSHSGTQYF. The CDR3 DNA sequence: TGTGCCAGCAGCCACTCAGGTACGCAGTATTTT.

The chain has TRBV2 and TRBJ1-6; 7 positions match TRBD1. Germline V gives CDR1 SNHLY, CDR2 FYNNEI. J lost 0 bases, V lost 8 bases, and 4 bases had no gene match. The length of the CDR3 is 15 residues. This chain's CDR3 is CASGGQFSYNSPLHF. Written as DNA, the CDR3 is TGTGCCAGCGGGGGACAGTTCTCCTATAATTCACCCCTCCACTTT.

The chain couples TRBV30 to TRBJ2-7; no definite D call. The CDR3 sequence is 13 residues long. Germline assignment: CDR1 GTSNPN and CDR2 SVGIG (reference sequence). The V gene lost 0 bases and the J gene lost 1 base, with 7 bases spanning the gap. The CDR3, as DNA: TGTGCCTGGAGTGTACTGGCTTCCTACGAGCAGTACTTC. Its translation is CAWSVLASYEQYF.